The 18 T cell receptor beta chains in this list originate from one sample, sequenced in a study of blood T cells in healthy people across ages. It was with a sample-barcoded 5' primer and a J-beta primer mix that a second PCR of roughly 7 to 11 cycles was run. One entry per CDR3 protein, called by TCRdb with MiXCR from the 5' RACE reads. The profile shows some 1.5 million distinct CDR3 sequences, roughly 30% of them singletons. Source material: blood. The receptors shown here come from a woman aged 30 to 39 in good health.

The chain combines TRBV6-2 or TRBV6-3 with TRBJ2-1; a possible D gene is TRBD2 (5 bases). Germline V gives CDR1 MNHEY, CDR2 SVGEGT. The CDR3 consists of 16 residues. V shed 8 bases and J shed 0 bases, with 17 bases lying between them. CDR3 nucleotides: TGTGCCAGCCGAAGGTGGGTCGGGGACTCCTACAATGAGCAGTTCTTC. It yields the protein CASRRWVGDSYNEQFF.

The V call is TRBV7-9, the J call TRBJ1-2, with D perhaps matching TRBD1 (6 bases). The CDR3 is 15 amino acids. Trimming stripped 1 base from V and 5 bases from J, with 14 bases between. The germline CDR1 and CDR2 sequences are SEHNR and FQNEAQ (reference sequence). The CDR3 sequence: CASSLEADSGYGYTF. CDR3 bases: TGTGCCAGCAGCTTAGAGGCGGACAGTGGTTATGGCTACACCTTC.

The V and J genes are TRBV7-2 and TRBJ2-6, with D perhaps matching TRBD2 (6 bases). The CDR3 contains 18 residues. V lost 5 bases and J lost 2, with 19 bases in between. Germline V gives CDR1 SGHTA, CDR2 FQGNSA. CDR3 DNA sequence: TGTGCCAGCAGCGGGTCCCGGGGAGCGGGCCCTGGGGCCAACGTCCTGACTTTC. Protein product: CASSGSRGAGPGANVLTF.

The chain uses TRBV20-1 and TRBJ2-3, with TRBD1 matching over 7 bases. Per germline, CDR1 DFQATT and CDR2 SNEGSKA (reference sequence). The junction had 9 bases not matched to a gene; V was cut back by 0 bases and J by 6 bases. The CDR3 has 15 amino acids. This CDR3 reads CSARDPGQVGDTQYF. CDR3 coding DNA: TGCAGTGCTAGAGATCCCGGACAGGTCGGGGATACGCAGTATTTT.

This clonotype has a count of ten or more. The chain is built from TRBV10-3 and TRBJ2-7, with TRBD1 matching over 7 bases. V shed 0 bases and J 6 bases; nucleotides not matched to a gene: 8. Germline-derived CDR1 and CDR2 are ENHRY and SYGVKD. The CDR3 spans 15 residues. This CDR3 is CAISESGTAGVEQYF. DNA of the CDR3: TGTGCCATCAGTGAGTCCGGGACAGCCGGAGTCGAGCAGTACTTC.

The CDR3 DNA reads TGTGCCAGCAGCTTAGGTTTCTGGGACTCCTACAATGAGCAGTTCTTC. It is translated as CASSLGFWDSYNEQFF. The V and J genes are TRBV7-2 and TRBJ2-1, with unresolved D. This CDR3 is 16 amino acids long. Germline loops: CDR1 SGHTA, CDR2 FQGNSA. V was cut by 1 base and J by 0 bases, with 10 bases left in between.

The chain employs TRBV28 and TRBJ2-3, with TRBD1 matching over 7 bases. This CDR3 spans 14 amino acids. CDR1 is MDHEN and CDR2 is SYDVKM in the germline V gene. The V and J ends lost 7 bases and 2 bases, in that order; junction bases with no gene match: 6. The CDR3, as DNA: TGTGCCAGCAAACAGGGGCCTAACACAGATACGCAGTATTTT. The encoded protein is CASKQGPNTDTQYF.

This clonotype was detected a few times. The chain uses TRBV28 and TRBJ2-4; TRBD1 agrees at 10 bases. The J call is doubtful: the DNA matches TRBJ2-7 better. Per the germline V gene, CDR1 is MDHEN and CDR2 is SYDVKM. The CDR3 runs to 15 residues. The CDR3 loop is CASSFAGQGGDEQYF. CDR3 coding DNA: TGTGCCAGCAGTTTCGCCGGACAGGGGGGGGACGAGCAGTACTTC.

This rearrangement joins TRBV5-5 to TRBJ1-4; D remains ambiguous. V was shortened by 2 bases and J by 7 bases, with 6 bases between the two germline ends. The CDR3 spans 12 residues. Germline CDR1 reads SGHKS; CDR2 reads YYEKEE (reference sequence). DNA of the CDR3: TGTGCCAGCAGCTTCAAGGGTGAAAAACTGTTTTTT. As protein: CASSFKGEKLFF. The entire variable domain, with the rest obtained from reference TRBV5-5 and TRBJ1-4, is as follows: DAGVTQSPTHLIKTRGQQVTLRCSPISGHKSVSWYQQVLGQGPQFIFQYYEKEERGRGNFPDRFSARQFPNYSSELNVNALLLGDSALYLCASSFKGEKLFFGSGTQLSVL.

The J gene is TRBJ1-1, the V gene TRBV10-3, with TRBD1 as a possible D gene (5 bases). Trimming pared 1 base from V and 6 bases from J, leaving 15 bases between. The CDR3 has 15 residues. CDR1 ENHRY and CDR2 SYGVKD come from the germline V gene. DNA for the CDR3: TGTGCCATCAGTGAGTATTTGGGAGGGGAGCCTGAAGCTTTCTTT. Its translation: CAISEYLGGEPEAFF.

In its sample, this clonotype was seen a few times. This rearrangement joins TRBV5-1 to TRBJ2-3; D is unresolved. Per the germline V gene, CDR1 is SGHRS and CDR2 is YFSETQ. The V gene lost 0 bases and the J gene lost 1 base, with 12 bases spanning the gap. This CDR3 has 16 amino acids. CDR3 loop: CASSLVEDVGTDTQYF. CDR3 nucleotide sequence: TGCGCCAGCAGCTTGGTCGAGGATGTAGGCACAGATACGCAGTATTTT. Full variable domain (rest looked up from reference TRBV5-1 and TRBJ2-3): KAGVTQTPRYLIKTRGQQVTLSCSPISGHRSVSWYQQTPGQGLQFLFEYFSETQRNKGNFPGRFSGRQFSNSRSEMNVSTLELGDSALYLCASSLVEDVGTDTQYFGPGTRLTVL.

Notes on this clonotype: A read error is possible here, since a much larger clone lies one base away. The V call is TRBV20-1, the J call TRBJ2-7; D unclear. V lost 0 bases to trimming and J lost 6 bases, with 6 bases between them. The length of the CDR3 is 11 residues. CDR1 and CDR2 (germline): DFQATT, SNEGSKA (reference sequence). This CDR3 reads CSARDGVEQYF. Written as DNA, the CDR3 is TGCAGTGCTAGAGATGGGGTCGAGCAGTACTTC.

This clonotype has a count of ten or more. This rearrangement joins TRBV6-5 to TRBJ1-2; 9 bases fit TRBD1. V was clipped by 10 bases and J by 8 bases; unmatched bases: 8. Germline V gene data show CDR1 as MNHEY and CDR2 as SVGAGI. This CDR3 spans 12 amino acids. CDR3 bases: TGTGCCACCGTACAGGGGGCGGTAGGCTACACCTTC. Residues: CATVQGAVGYTF.

This clonotype has only a few counts. The chain employs TRBV14 and TRBJ2-6, with D unclear. The ends were cut back, 4 bases at V and 0 bases at J, with 7 bases in the middle. CDR3 length equals 15 residues. Germline loops: CDR1 SGHDN, CDR2 FVKESK. The CDR3 loop is CASSPPISGANVLTF. The CDR3 coding sequence is TGTGCCAGCAGCCCCCCCATCTCTGGGGCCAACGTCCTGACTTTC.

There are a few counts of this clonotype. The CDR3 nucleotides read TGTGCCAGCAGCCGCGGACTCTCATGGGACACTGAAGCTTTCTTT. Amino acids: CASSRGLSWDTEAFF. The chain links TRBV12-3 or TRBV12-4 to TRBJ1-1; no definite D call. The CDR3 has 15 residues. Trimming left V 6 bases short and J 3 bases short, with 17 bases between.

This clonotype occurred a few times. V usage is TRBV7-2 and J usage is TRBJ2-2, with TRBD2 matching 13 bases. The length of the CDR3 is 16 residues. Unmatched junction bases numbered 8, after V lost 6 bases and J lost 7 bases. The germline V gene encodes CDR1 SGHTA and CDR2 FQGNSA. Here the CDR3 DNA reads TGTGCCAGCAGTAGGGGACTAGCGGGATATGGCGGGGAGCTGTTTTTT. This codes for CASSRGLAGYGGELFF.

The J gene is TRBJ2-7, the V gene TRBV18, with TRBD2 as a possible D gene (7 bases). The CDR3 runs 16 residues. The germline V gene has CDR1 KGHSH and CDR2 LQKENI. V was clipped by 2 bases and J by 2 bases, with 16 bases between them. The CDR3 spells CASSPTGGGTPYEQYF. DNA for the CDR3: TGTGCCAGCTCACCAACGGGGGGAGGGACACCCTACGAGCAGTACTTC.

Ten or more counts support this clonotype. The chain uses TRBV4-3 and TRBJ2-3, with TRBD1 matching over 7 bases. Germline loops: CDR1 LGHNA, CDR2 YSLEER. V dropped 2 bases and J dropped 3; count of bases not matched to a gene: 2. The CDR3 extends over 14 amino acids. The DNA for the CDR3 is TGCGCCAGCAGCCAAAACAGGGGAACAGATACGCAGTATTTT. Amino acids: CASSQNRGTDTQYF.